This note documents a single T cell receptor beta chain sequence. The antigen this receptor binds is unknown. Base qualities are missing; no much larger clone stands one base away. Sequences SGHKS (CDR1) and YYEKEE (CDR2) are obtained from the germline V gene (reference sequence). Counted from cysteine to phenylalanine, this CDR3 has 16 amino acids. Only the CDR3 part of the read is kept: 48 bases, read in frame from the first base. V drops 0 bases and J drops 0 bases, leaving 12 bases in between. Using the deep immunoSEQ assay, TCR CDR3 regions were amplified from genomic DNA by multiplex PCR. Genomic DNA extracted from each cell subset was distributed evenly over all wells of several immunoSEQ 96-well plates, and each plate served as one replicate. For sorted subsets, each replicate PCR was loaded with about 200 ng genomic DNA, equivalent to about 33,000 T cell genomes. Purified libraries were quantified with a Qubit 3.0 fluorometer, sized on a Bioanalyzer 2100, and re-quantified with the KAPA Library Quantification kit. Each immunoSEQ 96-well plate was sequenced on its own single-read 150-cycle Illumina NextSeq 550 flow cell. The authors' pipeline ran thus. Because only junctional sequences without quality scores were contained in the immunoSEQ output, filtering matching that applied to full-length reads could not be performed. To assign V/J genes and CDR3, sequences were annotated using PyIR, a Python wrapper for IgBLAST v1.9, with IMGT germline references. Any read was removed if the V/J assignment was weak (E-value above 1e-6), the CDR3 was missing, or the read contained stop codons, out-of-frame junctions, or ambiguous translated residues. V3J clonotypes were defined as sequences sharing an identical inferred V gene, J gene, and CDR3 amino acid sequence. Percentage overlap between repertoires was calculated by dividing the number of shared unique clonotypes by the size of the smaller repertoire. Richness of each repertoire was evaluated using RTK rarefaction, the Chao1 estimator, and Recon v2.1 estimates of unobserved clonotypes. Generation probabilities for all TCRbeta clonotypes obtained by the gDNA method from a handful of donors were computed using OLGA. Drawn from immuneACCESS, this table holds only the in-frame rearrangements with V and J called that TCRdb kept. Clones are partly lost; checked studies trace under half to an unresolved V gene and leave the rest unexplained. V, J and clone size were drawn from that table, and D and trimming were deduced from the DNA. A total of over a million clones appear in this sample, approximately 98.5% of them only once. The ten largest account for approximately 0.4% of the sample.

This specimen comes from a study of shared clonotypes between healthy human individuals (dated by TCRdb to about 2020). For the wider study: The cohort comprised a couple of women and a few men aged 18 to 49 years. For each donor, CD4 naive and CD4 memory were each run on three plates, CD8 naive on two plates, and CD8 memory on one plate. To estimate repertoire size and how much clonotype sharing occurs between individuals, the study deeply sequenced the blood TCR repertoires of five healthy adults. To increase sequencing depth and limit assay-specific biases, TCR repertoire library preparation and sequencing were carried out by different laboratories using diverse techniques. Per donor, leukapheresis produced somewhere between about 0.8 and 9.5 billion PBMCs.

Broad study findings and their caveats: Naive subsets generally had larger estimated clonotype richness than memory subsets did. Because the study included only a small number of donors, the genetic and exposure-history diversity represented was limited. Even with the large sequencing depth, rarefaction of the sorted-subset datasets indicated that sequencing was incomplete. Only blood was sampled, and tissue TCR repertoires likely differ from those in blood. Pairwise subsampling led to the expectation that sequencing depth would affect the degree of clonotype sharing among donors. Compared with non-shared clonotypes, the clonotypes found in all four sorted-subset donors had higher generation probabilities. Sharing across a few donors was observed for about 5% of naive CD4, over 3% of naive CD8, roughly 2.3% of memory CD4, and about 0.39% of memory CD8 clonotypes.

The donors were healthy, HIV-negative adults who had no recently reported acute infections or vaccinations. Only Caucasian adults living in Nashville, Tennessee, USA were represented among the donors. CD4+ T cells were enriched through magnetic negative selection, after which naive cells were positively selected on CD45RA and the remaining negative fraction served as the memory subset. Blood was collected by leukapheresis, and PBMCs were isolated by Ficoll-Histopaque density gradient centrifugation and then cryopreserved in liquid nitrogen vapor phase. Analytical flow cytometry was used to check the purity and quantity of each magnetically sorted T cell population. Each sorted fraction had its genomic DNA isolated and then quantified by UV absorbance on a Nanodrop 2000c.

The source material was naive CD4+ T cells sorted from blood. Explained via the paper, the cell subset or site label denotes: CD45RA+ positively selected. This TCR was sampled from a man aged 25-45 years in good health. Recombination linked TRBV5-5 to TRBJ1-1; no confident D gene assignment can be made. For the CDR3, the sequence is CASSLASGKMNTEAFF. The DNA sequence is TGTGCCAGCAGCTTGGCGTCCGGGAAAATGAACACTGAAGCTTTCTTT.